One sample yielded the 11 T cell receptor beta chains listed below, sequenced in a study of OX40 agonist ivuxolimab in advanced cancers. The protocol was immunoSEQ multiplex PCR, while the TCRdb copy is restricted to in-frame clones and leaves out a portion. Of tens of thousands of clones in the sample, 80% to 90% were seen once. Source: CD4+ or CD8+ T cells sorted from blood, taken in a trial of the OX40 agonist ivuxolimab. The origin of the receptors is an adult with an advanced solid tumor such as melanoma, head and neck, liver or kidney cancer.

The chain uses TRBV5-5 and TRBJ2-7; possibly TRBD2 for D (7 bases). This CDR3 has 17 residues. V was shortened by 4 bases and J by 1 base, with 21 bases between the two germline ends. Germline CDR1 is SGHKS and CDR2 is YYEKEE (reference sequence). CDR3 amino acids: CASSRTRGAGDSYEQYF. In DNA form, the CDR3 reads TGTGCCAGCAGCAGAACTCGGGGGGCGGGAGATTCCTACGAGCAGTACTTC.

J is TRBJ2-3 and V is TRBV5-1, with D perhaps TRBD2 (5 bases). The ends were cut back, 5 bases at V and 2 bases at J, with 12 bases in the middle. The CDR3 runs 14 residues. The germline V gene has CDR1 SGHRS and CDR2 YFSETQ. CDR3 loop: CASRRDSVTDTQYF. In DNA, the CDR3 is TGCGCCAGCAGACGGGATTCTGTCACAGATACGCAGTATTTT.

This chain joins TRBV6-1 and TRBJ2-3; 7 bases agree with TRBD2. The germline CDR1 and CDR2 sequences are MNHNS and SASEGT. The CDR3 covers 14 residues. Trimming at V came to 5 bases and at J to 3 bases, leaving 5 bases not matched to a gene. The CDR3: CASSSGIVTDTQYF. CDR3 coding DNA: TGTGCCAGCAGTAGCGGGATAGTTACAGATACGCAGTATTTT.

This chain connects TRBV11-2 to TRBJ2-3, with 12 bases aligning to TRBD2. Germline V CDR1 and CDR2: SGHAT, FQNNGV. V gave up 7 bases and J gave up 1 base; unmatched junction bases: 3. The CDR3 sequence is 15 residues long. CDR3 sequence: CASNRLAGGTDTQYF. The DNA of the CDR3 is TGTGCCAGCAACAGACTAGCGGGGGGCACAGATACGCAGTATTTT.

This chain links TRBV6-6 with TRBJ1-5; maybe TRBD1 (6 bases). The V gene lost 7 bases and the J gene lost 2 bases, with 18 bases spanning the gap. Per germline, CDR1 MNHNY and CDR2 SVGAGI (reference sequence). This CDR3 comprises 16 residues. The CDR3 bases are TGTGCCAGCACCCTGGACAGTGCTAACGGCAATCAGCCCCAGCATTTT. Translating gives CASTLDSANGNQPQHF.

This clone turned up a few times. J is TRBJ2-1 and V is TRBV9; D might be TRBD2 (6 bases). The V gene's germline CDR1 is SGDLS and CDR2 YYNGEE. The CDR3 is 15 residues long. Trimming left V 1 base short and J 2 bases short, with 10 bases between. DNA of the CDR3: TGTGCCAGCAGCGTATTGGGCGGGACCTACAATGAGCAGTTCTTC. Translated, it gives CASSVLGGTYNEQFF. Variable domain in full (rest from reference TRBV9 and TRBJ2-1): DSGVTQTPKHLITATGQRVTLRCSPRSGDLSVYWYQQSLDQGLQFLIQYYNGEERAKGNILERFSAQQFPDLHSELNLSSLELGDSALYFCASSVLGGTYNEQFFGPGTRLTVL.

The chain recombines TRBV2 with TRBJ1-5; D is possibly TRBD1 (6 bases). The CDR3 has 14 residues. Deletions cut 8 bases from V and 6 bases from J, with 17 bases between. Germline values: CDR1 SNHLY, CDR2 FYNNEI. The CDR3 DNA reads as TGTGCCAGCGGGGGCCTCGGCAGGGGTCAGCCCCAGCATTTT. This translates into CASGGLGRGQPQHF.

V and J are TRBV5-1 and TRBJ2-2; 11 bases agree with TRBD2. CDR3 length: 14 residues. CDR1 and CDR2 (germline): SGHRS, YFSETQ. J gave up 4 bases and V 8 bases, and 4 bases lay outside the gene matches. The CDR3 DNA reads TGCGCCAGTCGTAGCGGGAGGGCCACCGGGGAGCTGTTTTTT. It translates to CASRSGRATGELFF.

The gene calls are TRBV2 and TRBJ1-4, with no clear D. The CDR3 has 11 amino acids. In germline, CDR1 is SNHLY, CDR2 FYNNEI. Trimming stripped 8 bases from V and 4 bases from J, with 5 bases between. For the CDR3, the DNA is TGTGCCAGCCGGGATAATGAAAAACTGTTTTTT. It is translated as CASRDNEKLFF. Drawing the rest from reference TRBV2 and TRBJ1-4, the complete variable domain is EPEVTQTPSHQVTQMGQEVILRCVPISNHLYFYWYRQILGQKVEFLVSFYNNEISEKSEIFDDQFSVERPDGSNFTLKIRSTKLEDSAMYFCASRDNEKLFFGSGTQLSVL.

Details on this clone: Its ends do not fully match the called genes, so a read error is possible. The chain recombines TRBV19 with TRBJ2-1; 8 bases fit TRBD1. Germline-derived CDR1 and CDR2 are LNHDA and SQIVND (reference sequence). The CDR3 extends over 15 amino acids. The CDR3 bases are TGTGCCAGTAGTGTAGACAGGGGCTCCTACAATGAGCAGTTCTTC. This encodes CASSVDRGSYNEQFF.

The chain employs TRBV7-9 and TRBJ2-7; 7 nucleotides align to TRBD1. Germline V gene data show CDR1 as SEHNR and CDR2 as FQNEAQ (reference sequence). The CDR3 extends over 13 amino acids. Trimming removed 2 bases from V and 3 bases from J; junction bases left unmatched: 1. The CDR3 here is CASSLSGGYEQYF. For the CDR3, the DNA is TGTGCCAGCAGCTTATCAGGGGGCTACGAGCAGTACTTC.